Following are 19 T cell receptor beta chains from one sample sequenced in a study of cytomegalovirus exposure and HLA in healthy donors. The method was immunoSEQ multiplex PCR; TCRdb's version includes in-frame clones alone and lacks a portion of them. The table lists tens of thousands of clones, roughly 95% of them singletons, with roughly 4.3% in the top ten. The sequencing input was PBMCs. The receptors were gathered from a woman in her late teens or twenties in good health and CMV-seropositive.

This clone was seen just once. Within the sample, other DNA sequences also encode this same CDR3. V and J are TRBV19 and TRBJ1-5, with D maybe TRBD1 (6 bases). CDR1 is LNHDA, CDR2 SQIVND, per germline (reference sequence). Trimming removed 3 bases at V and 10 bases at J, with 10 bases between. The length of the CDR3 is 12 residues. CDR3 DNA: TGTGCCAGTAGTATTTTGGGACAACCCCAGCATTTT. Translation gives CASSILGQPQHF.

This clone was seen a few times. This chain links TRBV15 with TRBJ2-1; 7 bases agree with TRBD1. CDR1 LNHNV and CDR2 YYDKDF come from the germline V gene (reference sequence). CDR3 length: 15 amino acids. J lost 9 bases, V lost 0 bases, and 8 bases had no gene match. CDR3: CATSRDRQGSGEQFF. Here the CDR3 DNA reads TGTGCCACCAGCAGAGATCGACAGGGTTCCGGTGAGCAGTTCTTC.

Written as DNA, the CDR3 is TGCGCCAGCAGCCAAGTGGGGGGAGATCAGCCCCAGCATTTT. The encoded protein is CASSQVGGDQPQHF. The V and J genes are TRBV4-3 and TRBJ1-5; tentatively, D is TRBD1 (5 bases). This CDR3 is built from 14 residues. Trimming cost V 1 base and J 5 bases, with 9 bases left between them. Germline loops: CDR1 LGHNA, CDR2 YSLEER.

This chain uses TRBV19 with TRBJ1-2, with D possibly being TRBD1 (6 bases). The CDR3 length is 15 residues. V shed 3 bases and J shed 2 bases, with 13 bases lying between them. CDR1 and CDR2 (germline): LNHDA, SQIVND (reference sequence). The CDR3 bases are TGTGCCAGTAGTATCGACGGACAGAAAAACTATGGCTACACCTTC. Amino acids: CASSIDGQKNYGYTF.

This chain joins TRBV5-1 and TRBJ2-1, with D possibly matching TRBD1 (5 bases). The CDR3 spans 13 residues. CDR1 and CDR2 (germline): SGHRS, YFSETQ. Trimming pared 0 bases from V and 9 bases from J, leaving 10 bases between. CDR3 in DNA: TGCGCCAGCAGCTTGGGCGGTCAGGGTGAGCAGTTCTTC. Amino acid sequence: CASSLGGQGEQFF. Full variable domain (missing parts from reference TRBV5-1 and TRBJ2-1): KAGVTQTPRYLIKTRGQQVTLSCSPISGHRSVSWYQQTPGQGLQFLFEYFSETQRNKGNFPGRFSGRQFSNSRSEMNVSTLELGDSALYLCASSLGGQGEQFFGPGTRLTVL.

The chain carries TRBV2 and TRBJ2-3; D is ambiguous. V shed 6 bases and J shed 0 bases, with 7 bases lying between them. The CDR3 is 13 residues long. Per germline, CDR1 SNHLY and CDR2 FYNNEI. CDR3 region: CASSMTSTDTQYF. CDR3 coding DNA: TGTGCCAGCAGCATGACAAGCACAGATACGCAGTATTTT.

The chain joins TRBV18 to TRBJ2-7, with 10 bases lining up with TRBD1. Trimming cost V 3 bases and J 4 bases; bases outside gene matches: 6. In germline, CDR1 is KGHSH, CDR2 LQKENI. The CDR3 runs 15 residues. CDR3 sequence: CASSPPGTGAYEQYF. The CDR3 bases are TGTGCCAGCTCACCCCCCGGGACAGGGGCATACGAGCAGTACTTC.

The genes are TRBV6-1 and TRBJ2-5, with TRBD2 identical over 7 bases. Germline CDR1 is MNHNS and CDR2 is SASEGT. Unmatched junction bases numbered 3, after V lost 8 bases and J lost 3 bases. The CDR3 is made up of 12 amino acids. The CDR3: CASGGREETQYF. The CDR3 DNA follows: TGTGCCAGCGGGGGGAGGGAAGAGACCCAGTACTTC.

The gene calls are TRBV5-1 and TRBJ2-7, with D unresolved. Germline assignment: CDR1 SGHRS and CDR2 YFSETQ. CDR3 length equals 14 residues. The V gene lost 2 bases and the J gene lost 1 base, with 10 bases spanning the gap. The CDR3 reads CASSLVVGSYEQYF. The CDR3 DNA reads as TGCGCCAGCAGCTTAGTAGTCGGTTCCTACGAGCAGTACTTC. Looking up the rest from reference TRBV5-1 and TRBJ2-7 gives the full variable domain: KAGVTQTPRYLIKTRGQQVTLSCSPISGHRSVSWYQQTPGQGLQFLFEYFSETQRNKGNFPGRFSGRQFSNSRSEMNVSTLELGDSALYLCASSLVVGSYEQYFGPGTRLTVT.

V usage is TRBV7-9 and J usage is TRBJ2-5, with D maybe TRBD2 (5 bases). Germline CDR1 reads SEHNR; CDR2 reads FQNEAQ (reference sequence). V dropped 5 bases and J dropped 5 bases, with 21 bases sitting between them. There are 16 residues in the CDR3. The CDR3 region has the DNA TGTGCCAGCAGCCCCCATCAGGTCGGGAACAAGGAGACCCAGTACTTC. Its protein product is CASSPHQVGNKETQYF.

This clone has just one count. The V and J genes are TRBV27 and TRBJ2-2; 7 bases align to TRBD1. Germline V gives CDR1 MNHEY, CDR2 SMNVEV (reference sequence). The CDR3 runs 16 residues. V shed 3 bases, J shed 7 bases, and the junction held 11 bases outside the gene matches. CDR3 sequence reads: CASSFLSTGTGGELFF. The CDR3 coding sequence is TGTGCCAGCAGTTTCCTCTCGACAGGGACGGGCGGGGAGCTGTTTTTT.

V usage is TRBV4-1 and J usage is TRBJ1-3; 8 bases align to TRBD1. This CDR3 has 18 amino acids. Germline V gives CDR1 MGHRA, CDR2 YSYEKL. Trimming at V came to 1 base and at J to 4 bases, leaving 12 bases not matched to a gene. CDR3 DNA: TGCGCCAGCAGCCAAGTTACGGCAGGGGGCAAAAGGGGAAACACCATATATTTT. Translated: CASSQVTAGGKRGNTIYF.

The genes are TRBV30 and TRBJ2-7, with D hard to call. Germline CDR1 reads GTSNPN; CDR2 reads SVGIG (reference sequence). The CDR3 has 12 residues. V dropped 2 bases and J dropped 5 bases, with 10 bases sitting between them. CDR3 sequence: CAWSPGPDEQYF. CDR3 DNA: TGTGCCTGGAGTCCGGGTCCGGACGAGCAGTACTTC. The full variable domain, in which reference TRBV30 and TRBJ2-7 provide the parts outside the CDR3, is SQTIHQWPATLVQPVGSPLSLECTVEGTSNPNLYWYRQAAGRGLQLLFYSVGIGQISSEVPQNLSASRPQDRQFILSSKKLLLSDSGFYLCAWSPGPDEQYFGPGTRLTVT.

The genes are TRBV19 and TRBJ2-7; 12 bases map to TRBD2. The CDR3 has 16 amino acids. The J segment lost 2 bases and the V segment lost 1 base, leaving 3 bases of the junction unmatched. Germline lookup yields CDR1 LNHDA and CDR2 SQIVND (reference sequence). The CDR3 reads CASSIGLAGAPYEQYF. The CDR3 DNA sequence: TGTGCCAGTAGTATAGGACTAGCGGGGGCCCCCTACGAGCAGTACTTC.

J is TRBJ1-3 and V is TRBV6-5; the match to TRBD1 covers 7 bases. From germline, CDR1 is MNHEY and CDR2 SVGAGI. Germline trimming cut 6 bases from V and 0 bases from J; bases unmatched to any gene: 5. This CDR3 contains 15 residues. The CDR3, as DNA: TGTGCCAGCAGGGTGGGACAGCTCTCTGGAAACACCATATATTTT. Translating it yields CASRVGQLSGNTIYF.

This rearrangement joins TRBV4-2 to TRBJ2-7, with TRBD2 matching 15 bases. This CDR3 comprises 14 residues. The V segment lost 4 bases and the J segment 6 bases; nucleotides outside the gene matches: 1. Per germline, CDR1 LGHNA and CDR2 YNFKEQ. The DNA for the CDR3 is TGTGCCAGCAGCCCGGGACTAGCGGGAGGCGAGCAGTACTTC. Translation gives CASSPGLAGGEQYF.

The gene calls are TRBV4-3 and TRBJ2-7; the match to TRBD2 covers 11 bases. The CDR3 is 16 residues long. Germline CDR1 and CDR2: LGHNA and YSLEER. With 5 bases clipped from V and 3 bases from J, the junction kept 9 bases outside the gene matches. The CDR3 region is CASSFSTSGILYEQYF. As DNA, the CDR3 is TGCGCCAGCAGCTTCTCGACTAGCGGGATTCTCTACGAGCAGTACTTC.

The chain combines TRBV28 with TRBJ2-1, with a possible D match to TRBD2 (6 bases). Trimming removed 7 bases from V and 6 bases from J, with 10 bases in between. The CDR3 totals 12 residues. Germline CDR1 and CDR2: MDHEN and SYDVKM. CDR3 bases: TGTGCCAGCATTGGGGACTCCAATGAGCAGTTCTTC. Its protein product is CASIGDSNEQFF.

This chain connects TRBV2 to TRBJ1-5; D remains ambiguous. The V gene's germline CDR1 is SNHLY and CDR2 FYNNEI. This CDR3 has 13 residues. Trimming stripped 0 bases from V and 6 bases from J, with 6 bases between. The CDR3 here is CASSEARGQPQHF. DNA for the CDR3: TGTGCCAGCAGTGAAGCGCGTGGTCAGCCCCAGCATTTT.